This TCR beta chain was obtained from a study of T-cell reconstitution after alpha-beta-depleted transplantation in children. Germline V gene lookup returns CDR1 SGHRS and CDR2 YFSETQ. This CDR3 has 13 amino acids. The V end was cut by 0 bases, the J end by 10 bases, with 11 bases between. The table lists this clonotype with a few counts. Library preparation (for TCRbeta) was performed with unique molecular identifiers. MiXCR, run by TCRdb on the PCR reads, gives a single entry per CDR3 protein. Of about 340,000 distinct CDR3 sequences in the sample, 10% to 13% were seen once. The clonotype originates from a human donor who donated a stem cell graft to a child with acute lymphoblastic leukemia. The specimen comprised PBMCs from the stem cell graft donor, sampled from the stem cell graft. This rearrangement joins TRBV5-1 to TRBJ2-1; D is uncertain. The CDR3 loop is CASSLVGRAEQFF. The CDR3 DNA reads as TGCGCCAGCAGCTTGGTAGGACGAGCGGAGCAGTTCTTC. The complete variable domain, with remaining parts taken from reference TRBV5-1 and TRBJ2-1, reads KAGVTQTPRYLIKTRGQQVTLSCSPISGHRSVSWYQQTPGQGLQFLFEYFSETQRNKGNFPGRFSGRQFSNSRSEMNVSTLELGDSALYLCASSLVGRAEQFFGPGTRLTVL.